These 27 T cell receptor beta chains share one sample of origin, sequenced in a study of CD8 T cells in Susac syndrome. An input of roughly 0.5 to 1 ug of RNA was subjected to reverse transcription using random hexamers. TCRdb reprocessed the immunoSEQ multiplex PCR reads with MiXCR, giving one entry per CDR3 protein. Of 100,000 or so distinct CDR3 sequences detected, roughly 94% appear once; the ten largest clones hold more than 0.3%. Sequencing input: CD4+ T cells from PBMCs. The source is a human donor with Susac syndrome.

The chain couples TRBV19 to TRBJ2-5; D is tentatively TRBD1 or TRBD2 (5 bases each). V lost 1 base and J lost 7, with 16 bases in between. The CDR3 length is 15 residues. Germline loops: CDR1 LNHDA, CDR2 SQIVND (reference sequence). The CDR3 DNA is TGTGCCAGTAGTATAGGGGGGACCGCCTCCGGGACCCAGTACTTC. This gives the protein CASSIGGTASGTQYF. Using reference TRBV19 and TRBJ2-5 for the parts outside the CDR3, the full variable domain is DGGITQSPKYLFRKEGQNVTLSCEQNLNHDAMYWYRQDPGQGLRLIYYSQIVNDFQKGDIAEGYSVSREKKESFPLTVTSAQKNPTAFYLCASSIGGTASGTQYFGPGTRLLVL.

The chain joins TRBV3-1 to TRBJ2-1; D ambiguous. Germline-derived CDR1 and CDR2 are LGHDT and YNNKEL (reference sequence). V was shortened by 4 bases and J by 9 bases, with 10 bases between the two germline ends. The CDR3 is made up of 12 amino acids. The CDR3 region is CASSLVSSEQFF. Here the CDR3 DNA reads TGTGCCAGCAGCCTGGTGAGCAGTGAGCAGTTCTTC.

The CDR3 bases are TGTGCCAGCAGCCAAGCGGGCCCGCGTGAGCAGTTCTTC. It encodes CASSQAGPREQFF. The J gene is TRBJ2-1, the V gene TRBV14; D is unclear. The CDR3 is 13 amino acids. V shed 1 base and J shed 9 bases, with 10 bases lying between them. In germline, CDR1 is SGHDN, CDR2 FVKESK.

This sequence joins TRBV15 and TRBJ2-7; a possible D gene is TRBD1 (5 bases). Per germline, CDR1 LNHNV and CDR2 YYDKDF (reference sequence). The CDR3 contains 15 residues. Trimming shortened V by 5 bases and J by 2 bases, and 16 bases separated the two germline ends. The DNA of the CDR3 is TGTGCCACCAGCGCCCCCAGGGTATTAGCCTACGAGCAGTACTTC. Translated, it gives CATSAPRVLAYEQYF. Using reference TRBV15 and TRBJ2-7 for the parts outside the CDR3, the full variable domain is DAMVIQNPRYQVTQFGKPVTLSCSQTLNHNVMYWYQQKSSQAPKLLFHYYDKDFNNEADTPDNFQSRRPNTSFCFLDIRSPGLGDTAMYLCATSAPRVLAYEQYFGPGTRLTVT.

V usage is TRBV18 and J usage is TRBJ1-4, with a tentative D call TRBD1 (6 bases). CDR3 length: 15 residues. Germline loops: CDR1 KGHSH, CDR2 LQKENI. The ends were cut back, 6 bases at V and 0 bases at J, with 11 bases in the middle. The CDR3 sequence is CASSQNRATNEKLFF. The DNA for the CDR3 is TGTGCCAGCTCTCAAAACAGGGCAACTAATGAAAAACTGTTTTTT.

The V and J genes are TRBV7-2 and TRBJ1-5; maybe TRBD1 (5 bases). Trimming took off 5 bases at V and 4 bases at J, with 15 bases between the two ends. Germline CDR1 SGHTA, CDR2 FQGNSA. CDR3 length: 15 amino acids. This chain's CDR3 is CASSTQGSQNQPQHF. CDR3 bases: TGTGCCAGCAGCACCCAGGGATCCCAAAATCAGCCCCAGCATTTT.

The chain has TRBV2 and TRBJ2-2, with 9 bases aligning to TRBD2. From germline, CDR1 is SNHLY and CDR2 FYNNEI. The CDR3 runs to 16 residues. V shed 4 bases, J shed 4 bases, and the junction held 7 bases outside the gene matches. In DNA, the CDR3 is TGTGCCAGCAGTGGTCGTGGGACTAGCTTCACCGGGGAGCTGTTTTTT. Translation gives CASSGRGTSFTGELFF.

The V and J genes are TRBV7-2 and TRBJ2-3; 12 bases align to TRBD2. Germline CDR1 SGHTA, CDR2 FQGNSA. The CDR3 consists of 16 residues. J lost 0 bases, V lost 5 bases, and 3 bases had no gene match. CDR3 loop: CASSRGLAGSTDTQYF. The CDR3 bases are TGTGCCAGCAGCCGTGGACTAGCGGGAAGCACAGATACGCAGTATTTT.

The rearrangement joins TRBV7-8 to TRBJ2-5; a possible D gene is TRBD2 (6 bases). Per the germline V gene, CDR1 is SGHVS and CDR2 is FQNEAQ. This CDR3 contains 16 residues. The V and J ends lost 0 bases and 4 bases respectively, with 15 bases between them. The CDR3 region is CASSLALASFRETQYF. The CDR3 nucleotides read TGTGCCAGCAGCTTAGCACTAGCATCTTTTCGAGAGACCCAGTACTTC.

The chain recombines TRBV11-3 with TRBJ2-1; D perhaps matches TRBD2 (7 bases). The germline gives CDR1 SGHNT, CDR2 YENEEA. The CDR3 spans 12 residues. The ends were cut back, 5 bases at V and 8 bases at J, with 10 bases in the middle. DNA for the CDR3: TGTGCCAGCAGCCGCGGGGGCTATGAGCAGTTCTTC. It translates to CASSRGGYEQFF.

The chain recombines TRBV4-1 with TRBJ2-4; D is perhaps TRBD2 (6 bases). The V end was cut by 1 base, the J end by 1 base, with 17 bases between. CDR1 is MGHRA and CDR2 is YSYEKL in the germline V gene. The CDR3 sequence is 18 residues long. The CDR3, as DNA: TGCGCCAGCAGCCAAGGGGGAGGTTATGGGTTGGCCAAAAACATTCAGTACTTC. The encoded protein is CASSQGGGYGLAKNIQYF.

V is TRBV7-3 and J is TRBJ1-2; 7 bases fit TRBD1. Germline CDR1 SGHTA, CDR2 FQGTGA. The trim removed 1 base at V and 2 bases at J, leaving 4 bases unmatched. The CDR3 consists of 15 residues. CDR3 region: CASSLKAGGNYGYTF. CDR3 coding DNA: TGTGCCAGCAGCTTAAAGGCAGGGGGAAACTATGGCTACACCTTC.

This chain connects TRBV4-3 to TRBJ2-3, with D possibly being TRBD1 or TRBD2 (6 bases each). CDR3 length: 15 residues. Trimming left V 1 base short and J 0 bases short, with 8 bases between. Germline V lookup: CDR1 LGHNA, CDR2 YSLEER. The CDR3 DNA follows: TGCGCCAGCAGCCAAGGGGGGGCTAGCACAGATACGCAGTATTTT. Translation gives CASSQGGASTDTQYF.

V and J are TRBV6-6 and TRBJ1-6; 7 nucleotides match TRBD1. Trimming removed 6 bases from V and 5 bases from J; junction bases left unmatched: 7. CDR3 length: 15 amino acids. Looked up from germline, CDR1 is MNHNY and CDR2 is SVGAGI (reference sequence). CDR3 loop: CASSPPGQHNSPLHF. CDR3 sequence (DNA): TGTGCCAGCAGCCCCCCGGGACAGCATAATTCACCCCTCCACTTT.

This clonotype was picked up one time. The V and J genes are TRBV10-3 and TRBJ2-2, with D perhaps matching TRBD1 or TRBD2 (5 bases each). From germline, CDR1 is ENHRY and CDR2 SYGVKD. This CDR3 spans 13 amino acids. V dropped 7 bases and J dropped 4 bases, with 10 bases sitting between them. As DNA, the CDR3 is TGTGCCATCACGAGGGGCGTCACCGGGGAGCTGTTTTTT. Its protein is CAITRGVTGELFF.

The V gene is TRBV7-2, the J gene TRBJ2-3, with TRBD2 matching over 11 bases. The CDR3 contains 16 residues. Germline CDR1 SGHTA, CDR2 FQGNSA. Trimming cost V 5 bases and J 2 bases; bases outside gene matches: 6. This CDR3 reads CASSTSTSGDTDTQYF. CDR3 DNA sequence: TGTGCCAGCAGCACGTCGACTAGCGGGGACACAGATACGCAGTATTTT.

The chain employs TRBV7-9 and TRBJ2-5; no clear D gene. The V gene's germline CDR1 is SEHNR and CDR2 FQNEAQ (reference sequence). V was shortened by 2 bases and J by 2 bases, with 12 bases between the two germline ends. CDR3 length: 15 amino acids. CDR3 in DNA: TGTGCCAGCAGCTTATGGTCCGCCACTCAAGAGACCCAGTACTTC. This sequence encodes CASSLWSATQETQYF.

The CDR3 DNA is TGCAGCGTTGATAGCGGGGCTGGAAACACCATATATTTT. It specifies CSVDSGAGNTIYF. The chain has TRBV29-1 and TRBJ1-3; no clear D gene. The CDR3 length is 13 residues. Trimming removed 3 bases from V and 2 bases from J, with 8 bases in between. Germline V gives CDR1 SQVTM, CDR2 ANQGSEA.

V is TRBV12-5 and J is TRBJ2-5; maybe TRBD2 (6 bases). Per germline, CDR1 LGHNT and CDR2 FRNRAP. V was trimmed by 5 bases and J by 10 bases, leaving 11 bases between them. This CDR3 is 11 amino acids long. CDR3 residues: CASGRGGDQYF. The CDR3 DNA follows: TGTGCTAGTGGTCGAGGAGGGGACCAGTACTTC.

CDR3 sequence reads: CSAVTGNSPLHF. CDR3 nucleotide sequence: TGCAGTGCCGTGACAGGGAATTCACCCCTCCACTTT. The gene calls are TRBV20-1 and TRBJ1-6; the match to TRBD1 covers 7 bases. After removal of 6 bases from V and 7 bases from J, the junction contained 3 bases not matched to a gene. The CDR3 totals 12 residues. The germline V gene has CDR1 DFQATT and CDR2 SNEGSKA (reference sequence).

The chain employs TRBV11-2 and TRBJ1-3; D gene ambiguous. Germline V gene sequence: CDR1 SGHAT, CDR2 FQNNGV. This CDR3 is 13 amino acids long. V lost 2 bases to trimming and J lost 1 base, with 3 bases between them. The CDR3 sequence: CASSLWSGNTIYF. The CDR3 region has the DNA TGTGCCAGCAGCTTATGGTCTGGAAACACCATATATTTT.

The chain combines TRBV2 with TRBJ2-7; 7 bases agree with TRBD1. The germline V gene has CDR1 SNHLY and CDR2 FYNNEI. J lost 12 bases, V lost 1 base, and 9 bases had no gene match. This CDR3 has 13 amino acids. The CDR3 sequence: CASSEVIKGAGYF. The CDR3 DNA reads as TGTGCCAGCAGTGAAGTGATTAAGGGGGCTGGGTACTTC.

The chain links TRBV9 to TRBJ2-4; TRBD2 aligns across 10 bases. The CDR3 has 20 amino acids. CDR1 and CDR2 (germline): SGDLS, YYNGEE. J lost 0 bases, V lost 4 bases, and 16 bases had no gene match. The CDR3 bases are TGTGCCAGCAGCCCAAGCGGGGGGGGAGTAGCCGAACTAGCCAAAAACATTCAGTACTTC. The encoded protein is CASSPSGGGVAELAKNIQYF.

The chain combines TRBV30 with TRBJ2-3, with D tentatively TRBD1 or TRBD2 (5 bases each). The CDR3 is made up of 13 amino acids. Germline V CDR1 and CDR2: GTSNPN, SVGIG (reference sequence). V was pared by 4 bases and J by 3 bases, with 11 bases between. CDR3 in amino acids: CAWKRQGTDTQYF. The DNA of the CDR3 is TGTGCCTGGAAGCGGCAGGGAACAGATACGCAGTATTTT.

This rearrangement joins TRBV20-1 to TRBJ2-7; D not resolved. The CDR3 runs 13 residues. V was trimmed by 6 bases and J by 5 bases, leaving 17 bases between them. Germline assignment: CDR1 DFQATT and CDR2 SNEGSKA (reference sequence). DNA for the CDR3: TGCAGTGCCCCGGGCCGGCCCCCGGACGAGCAGTACTTC. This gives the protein CSAPGRPPDEQYF.

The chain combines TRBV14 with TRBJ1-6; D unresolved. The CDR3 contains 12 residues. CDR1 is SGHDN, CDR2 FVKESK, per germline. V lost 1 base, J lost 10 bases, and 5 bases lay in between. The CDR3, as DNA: TGTGCCAGCAGCCAAGTTTCGTCACCCCTCCACTTT. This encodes CASSQVSSPLHF.

The CDR3 loop is CNRQLGQPQHF. CDR3 coding DNA: TGCAATAGGCAGTTAGGTCAGCCCCAGCATTTT. V and J are TRBV20-1 and TRBJ1-5; D gene uncertain. In germline, CDR1 is DFQATT, CDR2 SNEGSKA (reference sequence). The CDR3 is made up of 11 amino acids.